These T cell receptor beta chains were read from a single sample in a study of T cells in Graves' hyperthyroidism and ophthalmopathy. MiXCR was run by TCRdb on the multiplex PCR reads, yielding one entry per CDR3 protein. The sample lists approximately 600,000 distinct CDR3 sequences; less than 25% were seen once. Sequencing was performed on blood. The receptors shown here come from a man aged 30 to 39 with Graves' ophthalmopathy. CDR3s include the opening cysteine and the closing phenylalanine or tryptophan. D genes are given only for firm matches. Expanded clones are given a class, and other clones once, few, many or no size at all.

v_call,d_call,clone_size,j_call,cdr3_nt,cdr3_aa
TRBV24-1,NA,once,TRBJ1-1,TGTGCCACCAGTGACGAGGGGATGAACACTGAAGCTTTCTTT,CATSDEGMNTEAFF
TRBV7-9,TRBD1,many,TRBJ2-7,TGTGCCAGCAGTCCCCGGGACAGGGGTTACGAGCAGTACTTC,CASSPRDRGYEQYF
TRBV4-2,TRBD1,few,TRBJ1-2,TGTGCCAGCAGCCAAGACACAGGGGCGCGGGGCTACACCTTC,CASSQDTGARGYTF
TRBV27,NA,many,TRBJ2-1,TGTGCCAGCAGCCCCCTTAGGGTCTACAATGAGCAGTTCTTC,CASSPLRVYNEQFF
TRBV5-8,NA,few,TRBJ2-5,TGTGCCAGCAGTCATACGGGAGAAGAGACCCAGTACTTC,CASSHTGEETQYF
TRBV29-1,NA,NA,TRBJ1-1,TGCAGCGGGAAGGGACGGAACACTGAAGCTTTCTTT,CSGKGRNTEAFF
TRBV29-1,NA,few,TRBJ2-1,TGCAGCGTGGGTGGAGGGCGTACTTACAATGAGCAGTTCTTC,CSVGGGRTYNEQFF
TRBV3-1,NA,NA,TRBJ1-2,TGTGCCAGCAGCCAAGGCGGGACGGGCCTACGGGGCTACACCTTC,CASSQGGTGLRGYTF
TRBV7-2,TRBD2,few,TRBJ2-1,TGTGCCAGCAGCTTAGTGGGTAGCGGGGTTCAGAATCAGTTCTTC,CASSLVGSGVQNQFF
TRBV28,NA,many,TRBJ1-2,TGTGCCAGCAGTTCGCCCGGGAGTTTGGGCTACACCTTC,CASSSPGSLGYTF
TRBV7-2,NA,NA,TRBJ1-2,TGTGCCAGCAGCCAAGCGACAATGAGAAGGGGCTACACCTTC,CASSQATMRRGYTF
TRBV2,NA,many,TRBJ2-1,TGTGCCACCAAAAAGAGGGCGGAGGGCCTGGGAAATGAGCAGTTCTTC,CATKKRAEGLGNEQFF
TRBV3-1,NA,few,TRBJ2-1,TGTGCCAGCAGCCAAGTTCCTCTCAGCGGAGGGGTGGAGCAGTTCTTC,CASSQVPLSGGVEQFF
TRBV6-1,NA,NA,TRBJ2-3,TGTGCCAGCACCCCAGGGGCAGGGGAGACAGATACGCAGTATTTT,CASTPGAGETDTQYF
TRBV28,TRBD2,many,TRBJ2-1,TGTGCCAGCAGCCCGGGACTAGCGGGAGTGAGTGAGCAGTTCTTC,CASSPGLAGVSEQFF
TRBV5-6,TRBD2,few,TRBJ2-1,TGTGCCAGCAGCTTGAGCCTAGCGGGAGGTATCTACAATGAGCAGTTCTTC,CASSLSLAGGIYNEQFF
TRBV7-9,NA,NA,TRBJ1-1,TGTGCCAGCAGCCCTTCCAGGGGAAACACTGAAGCTTTCTTT,CASSPSRGNTEAFF
TRBV6-5,TRBD2,few,TRBJ2-2,TGTGCCAGCAGTTACTCCCCGTCACTAGCGGGTGACGCGGGAGCCACCGGGGAGCTGTTTTTT,CASSYSPSLAGDAGATGELFF
TRBV10-2,TRBD1,many,TRBJ2-7,TGCGCCAGCAGTGATCCAGGGGGACACGGAAGAGAGTACGAGCAGTACTTC,CASSDPGGHGREYEQYF
TRBV25-1,TRBD1,few,TRBJ1-1,TGTGCCAGCAGTGGGAGGACAGGCGAAGCTTTCTTT,CASSGRTGEAFF
TRBV3-1,NA,NA,TRBJ1-1,TGTGCCAGCAGCCAAGACTGGGCAGGGGAAACTTTCTTT,CASSQDWAGETFF
TRBV29-1,NA,few,TRBJ2-5,TGCAGCGTTGGTCCTGGGAGGTCGCAAGAGACCCAGTACTTC,CSVGPGRSQETQYF
TRBV11-2,NA,NA,TRBJ2-3,TGTGCCAGCAGCGCCCAGAGACAGCATATAGGAGATACGCAGTATTTT,CASSAQRQHIGDTQYF
TRBV5-1,NA,NA,TRBJ1-4,TGCGCCAGCAGCTTGGTTCCAGGGACTAATGAAAAACTGTTTTTT,CASSLVPGTNEKLFF
TRBV12-3/TRBV12-4,NA,few,TRBJ2-7,TGTGCCAGCAGACCCGGGACACTGACCTCCTACGAGCAGTACTTC,CASRPGTLTSYEQYF
TRBV11-2,NA,many,TRBJ2-3,TGTGCCAGCAGCCAGACCATTAGCACAGATACGCAGTATTTT,CASSQTISTDTQYF
TRBV6-1,TRBD1,many,TRBJ1-5,TGTGCCAGCAGGGGGGACAGGGTTAGCAATCAGCCCCAGCATTTT,CASRGDRVSNQPQHF
TRBV7-9,NA,NA,TRBJ2-4,TGTGCCAGCAGCTTAGCGGCTAGGGCAGGGTCCATTCAGTACTTC,CASSLAARAGSIQYF
TRBV5-1,TRBD2,NA,TRBJ2-7,TGCGCCAGCAGCCGAGCGGGAGCGGGCGAGCAGTACTTC,CASSRAGAGEQYF
TRBV4-1,NA,NA,TRBJ2-7,TGCGCCAGCAGCCAAGAAATGACACTACGGGAGCAGTACTTC,CASSQEMTLREQYF
TRBV6-2/TRBV6-3,TRBD1,few,TRBJ2-7,TGTGCCAGCAGTATATTACAGGGGCGTCGTGAGCAGTACTTC,CASSILQGRREQYF
TRBV5-1,NA,many,TRBJ2-1,TGCGCCAGCAGCGCAGAAACTTTCCAAACCTACTACAATGAGCAGTTCTTC,CASSAETFQTYYNEQFF
TRBV6-9,TRBD1,NA,TRBJ2-1,TGTGCCAGCAGTTACGGCCAGGGGGACTACAATGAGCAGTTCTTC,CASSYGQGDYNEQFF
TRBV5-5,TRBD1,NA,TRBJ2-2,TGTGCCAGCAGCTTGTTGCTTCAGGGGGCCGCGAACACCGGGGAGCTGTTTTTT,CASSLLLQGAANTGELFF
TRBV19,TRBD1,NA,TRBJ2-6,TGTGCCAGTAGTATACGGACAGGACCGAGCTCTGGGGCCAACGTCCTGACTTTC,CASSIRTGPSSGANVLTF
TRBV29-1,TRBD2,NA,TRBJ2-1,TGCAGCGTTGAAGAAGGACTAGGTAACAATGAGCAGTTCTTC,CSVEEGLGNNEQFF
TRBV28,TRBD1,NA,TRBJ2-1,TGTGCCAGCAGTCCCCGGGACAGTCACAATGAGCAGTTCTTC,CASSPRDSHNEQFF
TRBV4-1,NA,few,TRBJ1-2,TGCGCCAGCAGCTATCCGGGACTCCGGGTGGGCTATGGCTACACCTTC,CASSYPGLRVGYGYTF
TRBV20-1,TRBD1,few,TRBJ2-7,TGCAGCCTACAGGGGAGCCTAATCTACGAGCAGTACTTC,CSLQGSLIYEQYF
TRBV7-9,NA,few,TRBJ2-5,TGTGCCAGCAGCTTAGCGCCGTCGGCGGGGGAGACCCAGTACTTC,CASSLAPSAGETQYF
TRBV6-5,NA,NA,TRBJ1-6,TGTGCCAGCAGTTACTCGATATCGGGGTCACCCCTCCACTTT,CASSYSISGSPLHF
TRBV28,TRBD1,many,TRBJ1-2,TGTGCCAGCAGACGGGGACAGGCTGGCTATGGCTACACCTTC,CASRRGQAGYGYTF